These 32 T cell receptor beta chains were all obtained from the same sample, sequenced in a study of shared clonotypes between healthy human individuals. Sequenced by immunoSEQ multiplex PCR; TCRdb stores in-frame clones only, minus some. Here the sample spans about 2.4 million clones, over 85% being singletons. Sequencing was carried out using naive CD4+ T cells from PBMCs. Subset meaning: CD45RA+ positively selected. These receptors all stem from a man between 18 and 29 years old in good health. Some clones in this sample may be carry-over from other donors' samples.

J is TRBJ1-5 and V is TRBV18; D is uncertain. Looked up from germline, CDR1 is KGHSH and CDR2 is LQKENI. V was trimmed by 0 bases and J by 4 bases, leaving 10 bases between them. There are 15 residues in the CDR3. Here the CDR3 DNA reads TGTGCCAGCTCACCACCGGGAACCATTAATCAGCCCCAGCATTTT. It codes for CASSPPGTINQPQHF.

The CDR3 bases are TGTGCCAGCAGTCCCTCCCCCCCCAGGGATGATTATGGCTACACCTTC. Amino acid sequence: CASSPSPPRDDYGYTF. This sequence joins TRBV28 and TRBJ1-2; possibly TRBD1 for D (5 bases). V gave up 5 bases and J gave up 5 bases, with 21 bases separating them. The CDR3 covers 16 residues. Looked up from germline, CDR1 is MDHEN and CDR2 is SYDVKM.

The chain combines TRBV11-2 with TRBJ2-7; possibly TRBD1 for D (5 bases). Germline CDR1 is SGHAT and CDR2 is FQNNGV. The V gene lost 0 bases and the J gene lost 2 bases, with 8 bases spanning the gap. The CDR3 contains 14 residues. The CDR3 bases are TGTGCCAGCAGCTTAGATCAGACAGCCTACGAGCAGTACTTC. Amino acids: CASSLDQTAYEQYF.

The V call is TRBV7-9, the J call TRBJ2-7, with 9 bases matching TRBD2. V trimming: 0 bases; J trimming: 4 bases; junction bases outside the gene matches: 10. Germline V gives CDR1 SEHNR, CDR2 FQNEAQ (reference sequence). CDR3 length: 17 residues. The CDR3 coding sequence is TGTGCCAGCAGCTTAGCAGGGCGGGAGGGCTTTCCTTACGAGCAGTACTTC. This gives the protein CASSLAGREGFPYEQYF.

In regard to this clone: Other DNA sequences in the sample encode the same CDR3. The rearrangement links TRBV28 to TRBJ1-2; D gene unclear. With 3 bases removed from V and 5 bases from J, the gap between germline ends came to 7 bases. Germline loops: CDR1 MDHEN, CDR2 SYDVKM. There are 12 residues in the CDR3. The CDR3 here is CASSFRQYGYTF. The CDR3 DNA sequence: TGTGCCAGCAGTTTTCGGCAGTATGGCTACACCTTC.

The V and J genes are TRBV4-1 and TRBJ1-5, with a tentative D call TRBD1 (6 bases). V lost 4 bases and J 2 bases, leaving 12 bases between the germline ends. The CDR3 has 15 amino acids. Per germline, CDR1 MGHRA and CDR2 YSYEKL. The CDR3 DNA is TGCGCCAGCAGCCGAGTACAGGGAGGCAATCAGCCCCAGCATTTT. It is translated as CASSRVQGGNQPQHF.

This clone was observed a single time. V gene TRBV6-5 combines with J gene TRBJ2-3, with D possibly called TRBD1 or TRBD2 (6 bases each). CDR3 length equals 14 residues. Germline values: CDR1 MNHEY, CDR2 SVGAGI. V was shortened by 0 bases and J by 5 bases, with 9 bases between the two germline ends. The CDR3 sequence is CASSYSGGIDTQYF. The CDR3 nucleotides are TGTGCCAGCAGTTACTCAGGGGGGATAGATACGCAGTATTTT.

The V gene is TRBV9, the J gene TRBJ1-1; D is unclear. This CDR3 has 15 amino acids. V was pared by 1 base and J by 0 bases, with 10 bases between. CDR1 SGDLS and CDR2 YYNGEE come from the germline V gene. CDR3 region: CASSVLSTVNTEAFF. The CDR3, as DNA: TGTGCCAGCAGCGTACTCTCTACAGTGAACACTGAAGCTTTCTTT.

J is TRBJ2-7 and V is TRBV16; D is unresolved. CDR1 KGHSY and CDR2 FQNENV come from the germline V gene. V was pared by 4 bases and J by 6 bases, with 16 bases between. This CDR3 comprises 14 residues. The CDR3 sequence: CASSRIRVSLEQYF. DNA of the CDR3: TGTGCCAGCAGCCGGATTCGAGTGTCCCTCGAGCAGTACTTC.

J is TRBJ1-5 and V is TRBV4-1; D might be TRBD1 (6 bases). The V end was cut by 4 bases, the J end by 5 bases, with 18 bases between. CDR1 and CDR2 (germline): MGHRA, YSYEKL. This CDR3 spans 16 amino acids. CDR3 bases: TGCGCCAGCAGCCCCCACCATACACAGGGACATCAGCCCCAGCATTTT. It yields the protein CASSPHHTQGHQPQHF.

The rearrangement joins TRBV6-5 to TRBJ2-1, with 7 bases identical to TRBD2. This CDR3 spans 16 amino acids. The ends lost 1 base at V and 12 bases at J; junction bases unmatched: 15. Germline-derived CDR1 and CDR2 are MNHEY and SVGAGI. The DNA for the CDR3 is TGTGCCAGCAGTTACTTTCGCTCCCGGGAGGTCGATGGGCAGTTCTTC. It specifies CASSYFRSREVDGQFF.

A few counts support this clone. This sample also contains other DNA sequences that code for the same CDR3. CDR3 amino acids: CASSPENTEAFF. In DNA form, the CDR3 reads TGTGCCAGCTCACCAGAGAACACTGAAGCTTTCTTT. The gene calls are TRBV18 and TRBJ1-1; D unresolved. Trimming left V 2 bases short and J 1 base short, with 2 bases between. Germline loops: CDR1 KGHSH, CDR2 LQKENI. There are 12 residues in the CDR3.

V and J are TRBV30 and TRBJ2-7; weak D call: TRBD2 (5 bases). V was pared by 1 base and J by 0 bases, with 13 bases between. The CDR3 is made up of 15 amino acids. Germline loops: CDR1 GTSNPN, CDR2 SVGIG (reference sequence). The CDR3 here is CAWSGGWGSSYEQYF. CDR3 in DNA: TGTGCCTGGAGTGGAGGGTGGGGAAGCTCCTACGAGCAGTACTTC.

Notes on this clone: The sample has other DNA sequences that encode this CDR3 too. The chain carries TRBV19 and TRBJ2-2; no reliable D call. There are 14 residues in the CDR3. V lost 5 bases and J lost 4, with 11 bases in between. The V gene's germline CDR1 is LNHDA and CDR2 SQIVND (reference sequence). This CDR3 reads CASSDRGGTGELFF. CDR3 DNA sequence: TGTGCCAGTAGTGACCGTGGTGGCACCGGGGAGCTGTTTTTT. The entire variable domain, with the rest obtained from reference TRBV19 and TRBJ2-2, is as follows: DGGITQSPKYLFRKEGQNVTLSCEQNLNHDAMYWYRQDPGQGLRLIYYSQIVNDFQKGDIAEGYSVSREKKESFPLTVTSAQKNPTAFYLCASSDRGGTGELFFGEGSRLTVL.

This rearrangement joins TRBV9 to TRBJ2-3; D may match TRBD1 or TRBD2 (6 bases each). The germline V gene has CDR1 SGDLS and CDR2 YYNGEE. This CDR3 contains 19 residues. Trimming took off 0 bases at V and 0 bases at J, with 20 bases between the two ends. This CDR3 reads CASSVESGGAEISTDTQYF. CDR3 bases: TGTGCCAGCAGCGTAGAGTCCGGGGGCGCGGAGATTAGCACAGATACGCAGTATTTT.

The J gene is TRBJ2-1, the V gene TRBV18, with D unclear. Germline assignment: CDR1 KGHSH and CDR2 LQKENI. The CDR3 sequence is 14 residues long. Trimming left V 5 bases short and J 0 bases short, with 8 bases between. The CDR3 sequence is CASSVSSSYNEQFF. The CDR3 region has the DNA TGTGCCAGCTCAGTATCTAGCTCCTACAATGAGCAGTTCTTC.

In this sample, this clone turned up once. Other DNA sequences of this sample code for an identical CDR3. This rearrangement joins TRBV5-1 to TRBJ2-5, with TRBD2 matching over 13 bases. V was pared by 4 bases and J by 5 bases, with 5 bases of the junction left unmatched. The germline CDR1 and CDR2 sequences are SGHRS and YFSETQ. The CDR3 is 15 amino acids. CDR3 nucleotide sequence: TGCGCCAGCAGCGCCGGACTAGCGGGGGAGGAGACCCAGTACTTC. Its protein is CASSAGLAGEETQYF.

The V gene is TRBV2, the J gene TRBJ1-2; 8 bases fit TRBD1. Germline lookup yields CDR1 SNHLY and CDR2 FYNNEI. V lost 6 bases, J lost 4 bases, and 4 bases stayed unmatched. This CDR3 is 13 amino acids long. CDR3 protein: CASSGTGPYGYTF. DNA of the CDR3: TGTGCCAGCAGCGGGACAGGCCCCTATGGCTACACCTTC.

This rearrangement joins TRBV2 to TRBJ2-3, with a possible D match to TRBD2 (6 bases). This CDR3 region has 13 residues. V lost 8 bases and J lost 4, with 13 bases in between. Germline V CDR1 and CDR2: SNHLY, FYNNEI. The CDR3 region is CASVSLASDTQYF. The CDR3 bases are TGTGCCAGCGTTTCACTAGCATCAGATACGCAGTATTTT.

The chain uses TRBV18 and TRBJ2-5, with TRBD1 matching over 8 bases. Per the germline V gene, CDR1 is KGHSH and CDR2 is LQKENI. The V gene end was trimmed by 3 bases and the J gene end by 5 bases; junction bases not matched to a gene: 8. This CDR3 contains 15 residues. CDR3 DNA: TGTGCCAGCTCACCGAGACAGGGGTTCGAGGAGACCCAGTACTTC. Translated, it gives CASSPRQGFEETQYF.

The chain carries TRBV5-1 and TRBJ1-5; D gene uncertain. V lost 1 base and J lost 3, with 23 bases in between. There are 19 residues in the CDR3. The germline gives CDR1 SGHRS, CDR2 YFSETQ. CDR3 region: CASSLSYSFTSSYNQPQHF. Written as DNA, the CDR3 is TGCGCCAGCAGCTTGTCTTATTCCTTTACGTCTAGTTACAATCAGCCCCAGCATTTT.

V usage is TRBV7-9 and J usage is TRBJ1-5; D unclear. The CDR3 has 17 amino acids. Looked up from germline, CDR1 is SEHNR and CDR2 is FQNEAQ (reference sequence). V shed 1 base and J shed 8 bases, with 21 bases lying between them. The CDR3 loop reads CASSLGPTRTDREPQHF. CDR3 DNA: TGTGCCAGCAGCTTAGGGCCAACGCGGACGGACCGTGAGCCCCAGCATTTT.

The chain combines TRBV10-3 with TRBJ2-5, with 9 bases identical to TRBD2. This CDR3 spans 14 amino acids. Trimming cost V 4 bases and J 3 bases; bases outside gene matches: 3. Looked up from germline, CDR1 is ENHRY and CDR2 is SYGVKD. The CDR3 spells CAISGTSAEETQYF. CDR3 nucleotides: TGTGCCATCAGTGGGACTAGCGCAGAAGAGACCCAGTACTTC.

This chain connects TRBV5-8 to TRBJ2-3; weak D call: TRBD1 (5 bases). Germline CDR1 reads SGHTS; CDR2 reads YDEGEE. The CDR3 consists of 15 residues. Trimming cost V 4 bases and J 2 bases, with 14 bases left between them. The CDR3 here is CASSPDRRYTDTQYF. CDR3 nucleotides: TGTGCCAGCAGCCCCGACAGAAGATACACAGATACGCAGTATTTT.

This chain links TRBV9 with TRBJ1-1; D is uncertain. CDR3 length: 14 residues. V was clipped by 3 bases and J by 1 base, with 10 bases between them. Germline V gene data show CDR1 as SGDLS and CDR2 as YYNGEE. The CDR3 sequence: CASSDRTGNTEAFF. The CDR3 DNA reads TGTGCCAGCAGCGACCGGACGGGGAACACTGAAGCTTTCTTT.

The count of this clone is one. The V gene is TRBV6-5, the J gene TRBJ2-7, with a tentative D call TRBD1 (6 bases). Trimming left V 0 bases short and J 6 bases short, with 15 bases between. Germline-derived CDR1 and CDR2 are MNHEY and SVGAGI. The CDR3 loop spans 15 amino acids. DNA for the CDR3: TGTGCCAGCAGTTACTCGGGTACAGGGCGCTGCGAGCAGTACTTC. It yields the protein CASSYSGTGRCEQYF.

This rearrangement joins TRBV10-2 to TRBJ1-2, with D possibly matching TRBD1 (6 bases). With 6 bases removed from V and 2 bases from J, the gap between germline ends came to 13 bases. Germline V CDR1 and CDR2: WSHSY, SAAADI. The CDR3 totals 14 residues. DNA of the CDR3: TGCGCCAGCAGAGAAGGGGGAGGGAACTATGGCTACACCTTC. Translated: CASREGGGNYGYTF.

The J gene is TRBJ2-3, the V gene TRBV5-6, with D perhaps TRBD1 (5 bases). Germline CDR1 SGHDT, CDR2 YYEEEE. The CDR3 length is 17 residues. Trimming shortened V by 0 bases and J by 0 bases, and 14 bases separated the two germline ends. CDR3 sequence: CASSLAAGIGSTDTQYF. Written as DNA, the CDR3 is TGTGCCAGCAGCTTGGCGGCAGGGATTGGGAGCACAGATACGCAGTATTTT.

The CDR3 loop is CASSDPRAGANVLTF. The CDR3, as DNA: TGTGCCAGCAGTGACCCTAGGGCTGGGGCCAACGTCCTGACTTTC. This chain connects TRBV25-1 to TRBJ2-6; no reliable D call. The V end was cut by 3 bases, the J end by 2 bases, with 8 bases between. CDR3 length: 15 amino acids. From germline, CDR1 is MGHDK and CDR2 SYGVNS.

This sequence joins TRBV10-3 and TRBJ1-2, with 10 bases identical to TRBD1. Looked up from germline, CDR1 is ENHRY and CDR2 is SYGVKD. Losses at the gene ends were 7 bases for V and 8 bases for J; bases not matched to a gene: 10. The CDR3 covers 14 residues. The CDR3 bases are TGTGCCATCATGGAAGGCGACAGGGGGCAGGGCTACACCTTC. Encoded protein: CAIMEGDRGQGYTF.

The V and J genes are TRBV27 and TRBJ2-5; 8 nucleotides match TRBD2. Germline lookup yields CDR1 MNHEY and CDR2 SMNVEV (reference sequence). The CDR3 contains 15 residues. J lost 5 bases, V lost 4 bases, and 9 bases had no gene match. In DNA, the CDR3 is TGTGCCAGCAGTTCAGACGGGAGGGCCGGGGAGACCCAGTACTTC. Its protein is CASSSDGRAGETQYF.

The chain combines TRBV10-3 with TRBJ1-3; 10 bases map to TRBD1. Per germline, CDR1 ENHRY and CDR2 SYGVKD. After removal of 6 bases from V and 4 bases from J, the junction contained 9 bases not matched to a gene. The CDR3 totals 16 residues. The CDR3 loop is CAISPGTGASGNTIYF. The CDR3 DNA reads TGTGCCATCAGCCCCGGGACAGGGGCTTCCGGAAACACCATATATTTT.